A single sample gave rise to the 19 T cell receptor beta chains below, sequenced in a study of T cells in tumors after PD-1 blockade (dated by TCRdb to between 2018 and 2021). The method was the immunoSEQ multiplex PCR assay. The table comes from immuneACCESS by way of TCRdb, which keeps in-frame sequences with V and J called. Part of the clones is missing from these tables; in studies checked, under half for an unresolved V gene and the rest for unknown reasons. The sample data list around 25,000 clones, and nearly 85% of these were observed just once. Around 12% of the sample rests with the top ten. The time point tag for this specimen amounts to: after anti-PD-1 therapy. The specimen comprised PBMCs, sampled after anti-PD-1 treatment. All receptors derive from a human donor with basal cell carcinoma.

The rearrangement uses TRBV5-1 and TRBJ2-3; a weak D match, TRBD1 (6 bases). Trimming removed 6 bases at V and 3 bases at J, with 14 bases between. There are 14 residues in the CDR3. Germline CDR1 SGHRS, CDR2 YFSETQ. In nucleotides, the CDR3 is TGCGCCAGCAAACAGGGCGGAGAGACAGATACGCAGTATTTT. The encoded protein is CASKQGGETDTQYF.

This clone was seen only once. The V call is TRBV27, the J call TRBJ1-2, with TRBD1 matching 7 bases. The junction had 7 bases not matched to a gene; V was cut back by 0 bases and J by 6 bases. The length of the CDR3 is 15 residues. Germline V gene lookup returns CDR1 MNHEY and CDR2 SMNVEV (reference sequence). The CDR3 protein is CASSLSRRQGDGYTF. The CDR3 region has the DNA TGTGCCAGCAGTTTATCACGGAGACAGGGAGATGGCTACACCTTC.

The gene calls are TRBV14 and TRBJ2-3; D gene unclear. Deletions cut 5 bases from V and 2 bases from J, with 20 bases between. CDR3 size: 17 residues. The V gene's germline CDR1 is SGHDN and CDR2 FVKESK. This CDR3 is CASSSLLGRHDTDTQYF. In DNA form, the CDR3 reads TGTGCCAGCAGCTCTCTTCTCGGACGACACGACACAGATACGCAGTATTTT. The whole variable domain, remainder taken from reference TRBV14 and TRBJ2-3, is EAGVTQFPSHSVIEKGQTVTLRCDPISGHDNLYWYRRVMGKEIKFLLHFVKESKQDESGMPNNRFLAERTGGTYSTLKVQPAELEDSGVYFCASSSLLGRHDTDTQYFGPGTRLTVL.

The chain employs TRBV2 and TRBJ2-2, with a tentative D call TRBD2 (6 bases). CDR3 length: 15 amino acids. V was trimmed by 3 bases and J by 0 bases, leaving 8 bases between them. Germline CDR1 SNHLY, CDR2 FYNNEI. CDR3 residues: CASSDGSSNTGELFF. The CDR3 DNA reads TGTGCCAGCAGTGACGGGAGCTCGAACACCGGGGAGCTGTTTTTT.

This clone came up a few times. The chain carries TRBV2 and TRBJ1-2; tentative D call: TRBD1 (6 bases). The CDR3 totals 12 residues. Germline CDR1 SNHLY, CDR2 FYNNEI. V lost 6 bases, J lost 4 bases, and 9 bases lay in between. In DNA, the CDR3 is TGTGCCAGCAGGGCAGGGGCCTATGGCTACACCTTC. Its translation: CASRAGAYGYTF.

CDR3 in DNA: TGTGCCAGCAGCCCAGACAGGGCCGAGACCCAGTACTTC. It codes for CASSPDRAETQYF. The chain joins TRBV7-6 to TRBJ2-5, with 7 nucleotides matching TRBD1. The CDR3 is 13 residues long. The V gene's germline CDR1 is SGHVS and CDR2 FNYEAQ. The V gene end was trimmed by 5 bases and the J gene end by 5 bases; junction bases not matched to a gene: 5.

V is TRBV6-6 and J is TRBJ2-3, with D unresolved. This CDR3 is built from 11 residues. Trimming stripped 8 bases from V and 5 bases from J, with 8 bases between. CDR1 and CDR2 (germline): MNHNY, SVGAGI (reference sequence). Here the CDR3 reads CASRVGDTQYF. CDR3 coding DNA: TGTGCCAGCCGGGTGGGAGATACGCAGTATTTT.

The chain is built from TRBV21-1 and TRBJ1-1. TRBV21-1 is a known pseudogene. The CDR3 covers 13 residues. CDR3 DNA sequence: TGTGCCAGCAGCCTAAACACCCCTCCTGAGGCTTTCTTT. Its translation is CASSLNTPPEAFF.

The chain couples TRBV6-1 to TRBJ1-5, with a weak D call TRBD1 (6 bases). V dropped 2 bases and J dropped 5 bases, with 13 bases sitting between them. CDR3 size: 15 residues. Per the germline V gene, CDR1 is MNHNS and CDR2 is SASEGT. CDR3 in DNA: TGTGCCAGCAGTGAATCCCCACAGGGATATCAGCCCCAGCATTTT. This gives the protein CASSESPQGYQPQHF.

This chain uses TRBV10-3 with TRBJ1-1, with a weak D call TRBD1 (5 bases). This CDR3 is 15 amino acids long. Germline CDR1 reads ENHRY; CDR2 reads SYGVKD. V lost 0 bases to trimming and J lost 5 bases, with 13 bases between them. This chain's CDR3 is CAISESGRVLTEAFF. The CDR3 region has the DNA TGTGCCATCAGTGAGTCTGGCAGGGTGCTTACTGAAGCTTTCTTT.

The chain has TRBV14 and TRBJ1-1; the D gene is possibly TRBD1 (6 bases). CDR1 and CDR2 from the germline V gene are SGHDN and FVKESK. Trimming stripped 1 base from V and 8 bases from J, with 17 bases between. The CDR3 length is 15 residues. The CDR3 nucleotides are TGTGCCAGCAGCCAAGGAGGACAGTTTCTAACGGAAGCTTTCTTT. Translating it yields CASSQGGQFLTEAFF.

The chain has TRBV7-2 and TRBJ1-2; D is ambiguous. This CDR3 spans 12 amino acids. The germline V gene encodes CDR1 SGHTA and CDR2 FQGNSA. Trimming removed 4 bases from V and 4 bases from J, with 7 bases in between. The CDR3 DNA sequence: TGTGCCAGCAGCTCCGGCGGCTATGGCTACACCTTC. It encodes CASSSGGYGYTF.

The chain joins TRBV11-2 to TRBJ2-5; D unclear. The ends were cut back, 5 bases at V and 2 bases at J, with 12 bases in the middle. This CDR3 region has 14 residues. In germline, CDR1 is SGHAT, CDR2 FQNNGV. As DNA, the CDR3 is TGTGCCAGCAGCCTCAACCAGGTACAAGAGACCCAGTACTTC. Residues: CASSLNQVQETQYF.

This rearrangement joins TRBV6-5 to TRBJ1-1; 9 bases align to TRBD1. With 3 bases clipped from V and 4 bases from J, the junction kept 9 bases outside the gene matches. Germline values: CDR1 MNHEY, CDR2 SVGAGI. There are 16 residues in the CDR3. CDR3 amino acids: CASSYGATGGFTEAFF. DNA of the CDR3: TGTGCCAGCAGTTATGGGGCGACAGGGGGTTTCACTGAAGCTTTCTTT.

The chain employs TRBV19 and TRBJ2-7, with 9 bases aligning to TRBD2. CDR3 length equals 15 residues. After removal of 3 bases from V and 7 bases from J, the junction contained 10 bases not matched to a gene. Germline values: CDR1 LNHDA, CDR2 SQIVND (reference sequence). Written as DNA, the CDR3 is TGTGCCAGTAGTATGCGGGGGGGAGAGCTGGAAGAGCAGTACTTC. Protein sequence: CASSMRGGELEEQYF.

This sequence joins TRBV6-5 and TRBJ1-5, with D perhaps TRBD1 (6 bases). The CDR3 covers 13 residues. With 6 bases removed from V and 6 bases from J, the gap between germline ends came to 12 bases. Germline V CDR1 and CDR2: MNHEY, SVGAGI. The CDR3 region is CASRWDKSQPQHF. CDR3 in DNA: TGTGCCAGCAGATGGGACAAATCTCAGCCCCAGCATTTT.

The chain recombines TRBV21-1 with TRBJ1-5. TRBV21-1 is recorded as a pseudogene. This CDR3 comprises 15 residues. CDR3 protein: CASSNPGGGSQPQHF. The CDR3 DNA reads TGTGCCAGCAGCAACCCGGGGGGCGGGAGTCAGCCCCAGCATTTT.

CDR3 protein: CASSPRGSNQPQHF. The CDR3 DNA reads as TGTGCCAGCAGCCCAAGAGGGTCCAATCAGCCCCAGCATTTT. The chain uses TRBV7-9 and TRBJ1-5; D not certain. The CDR3 consists of 14 residues. Trimming cost V 5 bases and J 3 bases, with 11 bases left between them. Germline V gene data show CDR1 as SEHNR and CDR2 as FQNEAQ (reference sequence).

The chain links TRBV7-2 to TRBJ1-1; D gene unclear. Trimming took off 5 bases at V and 1 base at J, with 17 bases between the two ends. CDR3 size: 16 residues. From germline, CDR1 is SGHTA and CDR2 FQGNSA. The CDR3: CASSVSGARENTEAFF. The CDR3 nucleotides are TGTGCCAGCAGCGTCTCAGGTGCTAGGGAGAACACTGAAGCTTTCTTT.